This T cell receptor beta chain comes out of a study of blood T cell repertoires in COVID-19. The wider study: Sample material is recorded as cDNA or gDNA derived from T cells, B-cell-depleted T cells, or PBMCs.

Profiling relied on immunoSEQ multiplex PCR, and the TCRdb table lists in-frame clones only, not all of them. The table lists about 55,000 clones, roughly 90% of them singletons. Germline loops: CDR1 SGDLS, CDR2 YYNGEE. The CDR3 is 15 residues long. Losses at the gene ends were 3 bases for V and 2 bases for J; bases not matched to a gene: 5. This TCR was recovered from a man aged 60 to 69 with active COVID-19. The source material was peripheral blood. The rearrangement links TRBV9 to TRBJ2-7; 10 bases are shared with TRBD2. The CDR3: CASSDLAGDPYEQYF. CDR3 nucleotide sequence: TGTGCCAGCAGCGATCTAGCGGGAGACCCCTACGAGCAGTACTTC.